This T cell receptor (beta chain) was recorded in a study of human T cells and chemical hapten exposure. Notes on this clonotype: As yet, its antigen is unknown.

Overall study findings and caveats: TCRs whose frequency exceeded 1 in 1000 remained the same following DPC sensitization.

There are 17 residues in the CDR3. Trimming cost V 5 bases and J 0 bases; bases outside gene matches: 7. Unseparated into fractions, whole blood served as the source from which total RNA was extracted. It was the library that attached unique molecular identifiers to individual cDNA molecules. A single record per CDR3 protein comes from TCRdb applying MiXCR to the 5' RACE reads. The data contain under 150,000 distinct CDR3 sequences, approximately 20% of them singletons. This chain joins TRBV12-3 or TRBV12-4 and TRBJ2-1; 10 nucleotides match TRBD2. The source of this sequence is a human donor in good health. The CDR3 sequence is CASSRASGSFSYNEQFF. The CDR3 bases are TGTGCCAGCAGTCGCGCTAGCGGGAGCTTCTCCTACAATGAGCAGTTCTTC.